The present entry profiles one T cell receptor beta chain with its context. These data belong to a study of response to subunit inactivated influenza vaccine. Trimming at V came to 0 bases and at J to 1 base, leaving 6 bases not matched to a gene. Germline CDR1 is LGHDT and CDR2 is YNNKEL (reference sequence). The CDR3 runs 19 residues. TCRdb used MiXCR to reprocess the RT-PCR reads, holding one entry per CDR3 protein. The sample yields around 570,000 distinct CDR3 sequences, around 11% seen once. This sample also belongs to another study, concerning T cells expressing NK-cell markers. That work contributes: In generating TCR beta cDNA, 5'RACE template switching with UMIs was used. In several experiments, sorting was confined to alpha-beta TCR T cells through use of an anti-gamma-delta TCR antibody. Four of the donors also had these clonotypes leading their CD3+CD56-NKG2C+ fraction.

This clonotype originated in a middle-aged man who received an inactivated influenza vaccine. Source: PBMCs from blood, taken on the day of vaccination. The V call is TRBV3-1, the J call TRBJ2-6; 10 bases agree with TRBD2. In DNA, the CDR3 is TGTGCCAGCAGCCAAGAGAGGCTAGCGGGAGTGTCTGGGGCCAACGTCCTGACTTTC. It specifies CASSQERLAGVSGANVLTF.